Listed here are 27 T cell receptor beta chains from one sample, sequenced in a study of blood T cell repertoires in COVID-19. Profiled with immunoSEQ multiplex PCR; TCRdb holds only in-frame clones, not every one. The table lists 250,000 to 350,000 clones, about 88% of them singletons. Material for sequencing was peripheral blood. The receptors were sampled from a human donor with COVID-19, enrolled during active disease. The donor label of this sample is uncertain.

V is TRBV25-1 and J is TRBJ2-3; 8 bases match TRBD2. The CDR3 is 16 amino acids. Germline V gene sequence: CDR1 MGHDK, CDR2 SYGVNS. V gave up 1 base and J gave up 2 bases; unmatched junction bases: 5. CDR3 bases: TGTGCCAGCAGTGAATTGGGTAGCGGGATCACAGATACGCAGTATTTT. Protein product: CASSELGSGITDTQYF.

The chain joins TRBV28 to TRBJ2-3, with 10 nucleotides matching TRBD2. This CDR3 spans 18 amino acids. V shed 5 bases and J 7 bases; nucleotides not matched to a gene: 18. Germline CDR1 reads MDHEN; CDR2 reads SYDVKM. This CDR3 reads CASSPSSLAGVGSNTQYF. In nucleotides, the CDR3 is TGTGCCAGCAGTCCATCATCGCTAGCGGGAGTTGGGTCGAATACGCAGTATTTT. Filled out from reference TRBV28 and TRBJ2-3, the complete variable domain reads DVKVTQSSRYLVKRTGEKVFLECVQDMDHENMFWYRQDPGLGLRLIYFSYDVKMKEKGDIPEGYSVSREKKERFSLILESASTNQTSMYLCASSPSSLAGVGSNTQYFGPGTRLTVL.

This rearrangement joins TRBV21-1 to TRBJ2-1; the table's D gene call, TRBD2, was not cross checked with the DNA. TRBV21-1 represents a pseudogene. This CDR3 comprises 18 residues. The CDR3 sequence: CASSKGWSGGLANNEQFF. The CDR3 DNA is TGTGCCAGCAGCAAAGGATGGAGCGGTGGACTAGCCAACAATGAGCAGTTCTTC.

The rearrangement links TRBV9 to TRBJ2-7; D might be TRBD2 (7 bases). There are 14 residues in the CDR3. Trimming stripped 4 bases from V and 0 bases from J, with 11 bases between. The germline gives CDR1 SGDLS, CDR2 YYNGEE. The CDR3 is CASSLRGGSYEQYF. The CDR3 DNA is TGTGCCAGCAGCCTTAGGGGGGGCTCCTACGAGCAGTACTTC.

CDR3 protein: CASSSNRDTEAFF. CDR3 DNA sequence: TGCGCCAGCAGCTCAAACCGGGACACTGAAGCTTTCTTT. The rearrangement uses TRBV4-3 and TRBJ1-1; D gene ambiguous. The length of the CDR3 is 13 residues. Germline assignment: CDR1 LGHNA and CDR2 YSLEER. The V end was cut by 5 bases, the J end by 3 bases, with 10 bases between.

The genes are TRBV28 and TRBJ2-5; TRBD1 agrees at 11 bases. Germline CDR1 reads MDHEN; CDR2 reads SYDVKM. V lost 6 bases to trimming and J lost 4 bases; unmatched junction nucleotides: 7. The CDR3 is made up of 15 amino acids. In nucleotides, the CDR3 is TGTGCCAGCAGCCCTGGGACAGGGGGAGGAGAGACCCAGTACTTC. This translates into CASSPGTGGGETQYF.

The chain is built from TRBV12-3 or TRBV12-4 and TRBJ2-1; TRBD1 is a possible D gene (6 bases). V was trimmed by 3 bases and J by 12 bases, leaving 15 bases between them. The CDR3 has 13 residues. The CDR3 coding sequence is TGTGCCAGCAGTTTGGGGGCGAGAGGCGGGCAGTTCTTC. Its protein product is CASSLGARGGQFF.

This clone was detected only once. This could be a read error, since a much larger clone is one nucleotide away. The CDR3 here is CASRPPGNQPQHF. Written as DNA, the CDR3 is TGTGCCAGCAGACCCCCGGGGAATCAGCCCCAGCATTTT. The V gene is TRBV28, the J gene TRBJ1-5; D gene ambiguous. CDR3 size: 13 residues. With 6 bases removed from V and 4 bases from J, the gap between germline ends came to 10 bases. Germline CDR1 is MDHEN and CDR2 is SYDVKM.

The V call is TRBV29-1, the J call TRBJ2-3, with 10 bases matching TRBD2. The CDR3 has 15 amino acids. Germline lookup yields CDR1 SQVTM and CDR2 ANQGSEA. Trimming cost V 0 bases and J 5 bases; bases outside gene matches: 5. The CDR3, as DNA: TGCAGCGTTGAAGATCTAGCGGGAGCTCGAGATACGCAGTATTTT. Protein: CSVEDLAGARDTQYF.

With regard to this clone: The junction departs from germline at one end; a sequencing error may be responsible. The rearrangement links TRBV7-7 to TRBJ2-2; D unresolved. CDR3 length equals 16 residues. Germline V gene lookup returns CDR1 SSHAT and CDR2 FNYEAQ (reference sequence). The CDR3 is CASSLAATPHTGELFF. CDR3 DNA sequence: TGTGCTAGCAGCTTAGCAGCGACTCCGCACACCGGGGAGCTGTTTTTT.

This chain connects TRBV7-3 to TRBJ2-3, with 7 bases aligning to TRBD2. V lost 4 bases and J lost 4; bases outside the gene matches: 14. Germline-derived CDR1 and CDR2 are SGHTA and FQGTGA. The CDR3 runs 17 residues. In nucleotides, the CDR3 is TGTGCCAGCAGCTCCCCTGGGGGGGGAGGGGCGGCAGATACGCAGTATTTT. Translation: CASSSPGGGGAADTQYF.

The chain is built from TRBV11-2 and TRBJ1-3; maybe TRBD1 (5 bases). V lost 3 bases and J 0 bases, leaving 12 bases between the germline ends. CDR3 size: 16 residues. Germline CDR1 reads SGHAT; CDR2 reads FQNNGV. CDR3 in amino acids: CASSFGRAISGNTIYF. The CDR3, as DNA: TGTGCCAGCAGCTTTGGCAGGGCTATCTCTGGAAACACCATATATTTT.

This clone was recorded only once. The chain combines TRBV7-9 with TRBJ2-2, with 13 bases lining up with TRBD2. Germline V lookup: CDR1 SEHNR, CDR2 FQNEAQ (reference sequence). This CDR3 has 18 amino acids. J lost 7 bases, V lost 1 base, and 9 bases had no gene match. In nucleotides, the CDR3 is TGTGCCAGCAGCTTAGGGACTAGCGGGAGACGTTTTGGCGGGGAGCTGTTTTTT. Translating gives CASSLGTSGRRFGGELFF.

The chain couples TRBV24-1 to TRBJ2-2; TRBD1 agrees at 9 bases. Germline lookup yields CDR1 KGHDR and CDR2 SFDVKD. After removal of 8 bases from V and 1 base from J, the junction contained 16 bases not matched to a gene. The CDR3 extends over 19 amino acids. The CDR3 protein is CATTEGQGKPGGNTGELFF. The CDR3 DNA follows: TGTGCCACCACCGAGGGACAGGGAAAACCAGGAGGGAACACCGGGGAGCTGTTTTTT.

The V call is TRBV4-3, the J call TRBJ2-1, with a tentative D call TRBD2 (5 bases). Trimming pared 2 bases from V and 6 bases from J, leaving 17 bases between. The CDR3 runs to 16 residues. Looked up from germline, CDR1 is LGHNA and CDR2 is YSLEER. The CDR3 loop is CASSQSVTGRGNEQFF. In DNA, the CDR3 is TGCGCCAGCAGCCAATCTGTAACGGGAAGAGGCAATGAGCAGTTCTTC.

This clone appeared once. The V gene is TRBV7-2, the J gene TRBJ2-3, with TRBD2 matching over 13 bases. V gave up 2 bases and J gave up 3 bases; unmatched junction bases: 5. Germline assignment: CDR1 SGHTA and CDR2 FQGNSA. The CDR3 has 17 amino acids. The CDR3 spells CASSLTGLAGVTDTQYF. CDR3 coding DNA: TGTGCCAGCAGCTTAACCGGACTAGCGGGAGTGACAGATACGCAGTATTTT.

The chain is built from TRBV25-1 and TRBJ2-3, with 10 bases that match TRBD2. The CDR3 is made up of 15 amino acids. With 4 bases clipped from V and 3 bases from J, the junction kept 4 bases outside the gene matches. The germline CDR1 and CDR2 sequences are MGHDK and SYGVNS. CDR3 amino acids: CASSVSGRPTDTQYF. DNA for the CDR3: TGTGCCAGCAGTGTTAGCGGGAGGCCTACAGATACGCAGTATTTT.

V is TRBV15 and J is TRBJ2-2; a weak D match, TRBD2 (6 bases). Germline V CDR1 and CDR2: LNHNV, YYDKDF (reference sequence). The CDR3 totals 16 residues. V was clipped by 1 base and J by 7 bases, with 16 bases between them. The CDR3 nucleotides read TGTGCCACCAGCAGAGTCCCGGGACTCCTAAACGGGGAGCTGTTTTTT. Its translation is CATSRVPGLLNGELFF.

The CDR3 bases are TGTGCCAGCAGCTTGGGGGGACTCTCTAACTATGGCTACACCTTC. Translation: CASSLGGLSNYGYTF. This chain links TRBV5-4 with TRBJ1-2; possibly TRBD1 for D (5 bases). The CDR3 covers 15 residues. V dropped 0 bases and J dropped 0 bases, with 9 bases sitting between them. The germline V gene encodes CDR1 SGHNT and CDR2 YYREEE (reference sequence).

The rearrangement uses TRBV9 and TRBJ1-4; 7 bases fit TRBD1. CDR1 and CDR2 from the germline V gene are SGDLS and YYNGEE. V gave up 3 bases and J gave up 7 bases; unmatched junction bases: 9. The CDR3 covers 15 residues. In DNA form, the CDR3 reads TGTGCCAGCAGCGCAACCGGGACAGTTCGTGAAAAACTGTTTTTT. Protein product: CASSATGTVREKLFF. Full variable domain (missing parts from reference TRBV9 and TRBJ1-4): DSGVTQTPKHLITATGQRVTLRCSPRSGDLSVYWYQQSLDQGLQFLIQYYNGEERAKGNILERFSAQQFPDLHSELNLSSLELGDSALYFCASSATGTVREKLFFGSGTQLSVL.

The chain carries TRBV30 and TRBJ1-6; maybe TRBD1 (5 bases). This CDR3 has 13 residues. Germline-derived CDR1 and CDR2 are GTSNPN and SVGIG (reference sequence). The V end was cut by 3 bases, the J end by 8 bases, with 11 bases between. CDR3 nucleotide sequence: TGTGCCTGGAGGGACACAAGAGATTCACCCCTCCACTTT. Its protein is CAWRDTRDSPLHF. The entire variable domain, with the rest obtained from reference TRBV30 and TRBJ1-6, is as follows: SQTIHQWPATLVQPVGSPLSLECTVEGTSNPNLYWYRQAAGRGLQLLFYSVGIGQISSEVPQNLSASRPQDRQFILSSKKLLLSDSGFYLCAWRDTRDSPLHFGNGTRLTVT.

The J gene is TRBJ2-6, the V gene TRBV2, with TRBD1 matching over 9 bases. The CDR3 extends over 19 amino acids. Looked up from germline, CDR1 is SNHLY and CDR2 is FYNNEI. J lost 0 bases, V lost 4 bases, and 10 bases had no gene match. The CDR3 DNA reads TGTGCCAGCAGTGGGAGCCAGGGACAGGGAAGCTCTGGGGCCAACGTCCTGACTTTC. It specifies CASSGSQGQGSSGANVLTF.

The J gene is TRBJ2-3, the V gene TRBV15, with D uncertain. This CDR3 region has 14 residues. Germline-derived CDR1 and CDR2 are LNHNV and YYDKDF (reference sequence). Deletions cut 5 bases from V and 2 bases from J, with 11 bases between. This CDR3 is CATSGGQNTDTQYF. In DNA form, the CDR3 reads TGTGCCACCAGCGGTGGGCAGAACACAGATACGCAGTATTTT. The entire variable domain, with the rest obtained from reference TRBV15 and TRBJ2-3, is as follows: DAMVIQNPRYQVTQFGKPVTLSCSQTLNHNVMYWYQQKSSQAPKLLFHYYDKDFNNEADTPDNFQSRRPNTSFCFLDIRSPGLGDTAMYLCATSGGQNTDTQYFGPGTRLTVL.

Only one count was recorded for this clone. J is TRBJ2-5 and V is TRBV3-1 (or the pseudogene TRBV3-2), with TRBD1 as a possible D gene (6 bases). The CDR3 has 13 residues. CDR1 LGHDT and CDR2 YNNKEL come from the germline V gene (reference sequence). Trimming removed 1 base at V and 5 bases at J, with 8 bases between. The CDR3 sequence is CASSQGRGETQYF. CDR3 DNA sequence: TGTGCCAGCAGCCAAGGCAGGGGTGAGACCCAGTACTTC.

This chain connects TRBV9 to TRBJ2-2; 7 positions match TRBD1. Germline lookup yields CDR1 SGDLS and CDR2 YYNGEE. Losses at the gene ends were 4 bases for V and 5 bases for J; bases not matched to a gene: 5. This CDR3 contains 14 residues. CDR3 amino acids: CASSSLQGTGELFF. CDR3 in DNA: TGTGCCAGCAGCTCCCTACAGGGGACCGGGGAGCTGTTTTTT.

This chain uses TRBV19 with TRBJ2-2; perhaps TRBD2 as D (5 bases). The CDR3 contains 16 residues. Trimming removed 0 bases at V and 2 bases at J, with 10 bases between. Germline lookup yields CDR1 LNHDA and CDR2 SQIVND (reference sequence). CDR3 coding DNA: TGTGCCAGTAGTATAGAGCCAGCGGTAAACACCGGGGAGCTGTTTTTT. Encoded protein: CASSIEPAVNTGELFF. Full variable domain (outside the CDR3, taken from reference TRBV19 and TRBJ2-2): DGGITQSPKYLFRKEGQNVTLSCEQNLNHDAMYWYRQDPGQGLRLIYYSQIVNDFQKGDIAEGYSVSREKKESFPLTVTSAQKNPTAFYLCASSIEPAVNTGELFFGEGSRLTVL.

The chain joins TRBV15 to TRBJ2-3, with a tentative D call TRBD2 (6 bases). V was trimmed by 0 bases and J by 0 bases, leaving 10 bases between them. Germline CDR1 LNHNV, CDR2 YYDKDF (reference sequence). This CDR3 has 16 residues. The CDR3 reads CATSRERGLSTDTQYF. The CDR3 DNA sequence: TGTGCCACCAGCAGAGAAAGGGGACTTAGCACAGATACGCAGTATTTT.